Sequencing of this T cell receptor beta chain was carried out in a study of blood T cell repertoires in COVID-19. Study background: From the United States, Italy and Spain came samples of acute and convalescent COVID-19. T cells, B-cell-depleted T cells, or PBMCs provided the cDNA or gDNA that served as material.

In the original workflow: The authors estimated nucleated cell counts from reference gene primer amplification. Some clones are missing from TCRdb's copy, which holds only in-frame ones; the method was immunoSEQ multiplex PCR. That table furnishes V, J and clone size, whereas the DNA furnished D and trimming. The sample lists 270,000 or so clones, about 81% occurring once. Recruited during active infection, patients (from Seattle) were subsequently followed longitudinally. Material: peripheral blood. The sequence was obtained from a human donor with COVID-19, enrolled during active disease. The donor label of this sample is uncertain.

DNA for the CDR3: TGTGCCAGCAGTGAAGCGCGACTAGCGGTGGCAGATACGCAGTATTTT. It encodes CASSEARLAVADTQYF. V is TRBV2 and J is TRBJ2-3, with TRBD2 matching 9 bases. The length of the CDR3 is 16 residues. V lost 0 bases to trimming and J lost 4 bases; unmatched junction nucleotides: 5. Looked up from germline, CDR1 is SNHLY and CDR2 is FYNNEI.